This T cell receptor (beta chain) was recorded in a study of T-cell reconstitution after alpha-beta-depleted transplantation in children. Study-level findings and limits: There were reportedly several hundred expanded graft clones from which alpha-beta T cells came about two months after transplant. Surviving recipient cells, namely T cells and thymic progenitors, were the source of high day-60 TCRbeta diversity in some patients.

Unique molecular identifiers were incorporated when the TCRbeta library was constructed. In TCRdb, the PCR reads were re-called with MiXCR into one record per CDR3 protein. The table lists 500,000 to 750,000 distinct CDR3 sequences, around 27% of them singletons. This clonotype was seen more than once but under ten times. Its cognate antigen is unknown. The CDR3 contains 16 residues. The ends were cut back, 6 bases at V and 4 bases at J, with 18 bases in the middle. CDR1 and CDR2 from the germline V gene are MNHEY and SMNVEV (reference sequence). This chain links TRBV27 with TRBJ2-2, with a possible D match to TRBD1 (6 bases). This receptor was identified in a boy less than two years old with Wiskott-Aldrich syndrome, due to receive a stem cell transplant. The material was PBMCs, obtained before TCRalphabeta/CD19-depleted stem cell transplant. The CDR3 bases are TGTGCCAGCAGAGTCTGGGGGCAGATTCTCACCGGGGAGCTGTTTTTT. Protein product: CASRVWGQILTGELFF.